The rows below give T cell receptor beta chains drawn from one sample of a study of blood T cell repertoires in COVID-19. Sequenced by immunoSEQ multiplex PCR; TCRdb stores in-frame clones only, minus some. This table has roughly 400,000 clones, roughly 88% appearing once. Material for sequencing was PBMCs or T cells enriched from blood (not recorded which). The receptors derive from a man in his late teens or twenties who had recovered from COVID-19. Both conserved end residues are part of each CDR3. A D gene is named only where the DNA matches it firmly. For some rows the clone size is stated as once, few or many, or as a class when expanded; others skip it.

j_call | d_call | clone_size | v_call | cdr3_aa | cdr3_nt
TRBJ1-6 | TRBD1 | . | TRBV18 | CASSQDRESPLHF | TGTGCCAGCTCCCAGGACAGGGAATCACCCCTCCACTTT
TRBJ1-2 | TRBD1 | . | TRBV27 | CASSSRTGIHYGYTF | TGTGCCAGCAGTTCCCGGACAGGAATACACTATGGCTACACCTTC
TRBJ2-7 | TRBD2 | . | TRBV2 | CASRFERESEQYF | TGTGCCAGCAGATTCGAGCGGGAATCCGAGCAGTACTTC
TRBJ1-3 | TRBD1 | . | TRBV28 | CASRRTGYSGNTIYF | TGTGCCAGCAGGCGGACAGGATACTCTGGAAACACCATATATTTT
TRBJ1-2 | . | . | TRBV6-5 | CASSQDPGTNYGYTF | TGTGCCAGCAGCCAAGATCCGGGGACTAACTATGGCTACACCTTC
TRBJ2-1 | TRBD1 | few | TRBV6-5 | CASSRTGADNEQFF | TGTGCCAGCAGCCGGACAGGGGCGGACAATGAGCAGTTCTTC
TRBJ1-4 | TRBD1 | . | TRBV27 | CATLDRKNEKLFF | TGTGCCACTCTGGACAGGAAGAATGAAAAACTGTTTTTT
TRBJ2-5 | . | . | TRBV7-2 | CASRAGGVQETQYF | TGTGCCAGCAGGGCAGGAGGGGTCCAAGAGACCCAGTACTTC
TRBJ1-2 | . | . | TRBV20-1 | CSAGRTWGYTF | TGCAGTGCCGGACGGACTTGGGGCTACACCTTC
TRBJ1-6 | . | . | TRBV7-2 | CASSLGDPRNSPLHF | TGTGCCAGCAGCTTAGGTGACCCGAGGAATTCACCCCTCCACTTT
TRBJ2-7 | TRBD2 | . | TRBV28 | CASSSGWLAGDENEQYF | TGTGCCAGCAGTTCCGGGTGGCTAGCGGGAGATGAGAACGAGCAGTACTTC
TRBJ1-6 | . | . | TRBV29-1 | CSVEDTVGSPLHF | TGCAGCGTTGAAGACACAGTGGGTTCACCCCTCCACTTT
TRBJ1-2 | . | . | TRBV28 | CASRFPGGYTF | TGTGCCAGCCGGTTCCCGGGGGGCTACACCTTC
TRBJ1-2 | TRBD1 | once | TRBV28 | CASSVGTANYGYTF | TGTGCCAGCAGTGTAGGGACAGCTAACTATGGCTACACCTTC
TRBJ1-2 | TRBD1 | few | TRBV2 | CASSEGGTAFYGYTF | TGTGCCAGCAGTGAAGGGGGGACAGCTTTCTATGGCTACACCTTC
TRBJ1-2 | . | . | TRBV11-3 | CASSLDPGGGYGYTF | TGTGCCAGCAGCTTAGATCCAGGAGGTGGCTATGGCTACACCTTC